This TCR beta chain emerged from a study of PD-1 blockade in classical Hodgkin lymphoma (dated by TCRdb to the early 2020s). With regard to the full study: Nivolumab dosing was 3 mg/kg intravenously every 2 weeks, continuing until either disease progression or unacceptable toxicity. The study used CyTOF and TCR beta sequencing to define a peripheral blood immune signature of response to PD-1 blockade in classical Hodgkin lymphoma.

Details on this clone: Its target antigen remains unknown. The record has no base qualities; no much larger clone is one base away.

The CDR3, from cysteine to phenylalanine, totals 14 residues. Left in the record is the CDR3 DNA by itself, 42 bases read in frame from the first base. CDR1 and CDR2 are drawn from the germline V gene: MNHNS, SASEGT. V loses 8 bases of germline sequence and J loses 0 bases, and the interval between the two ends is 11 bases. The time point label, as the study defines it: cycle 1 day 1 (C1D1), immediately before nivolumab initiation. Relapse after autologous stem cell transplantation had occurred in all trial patients, and cohorts A, B and C were distinguished by prior brentuximab vedotin exposure. The trial cohort was composed of roughly 60 patients with relapsed/refractory classical Hodgkin lymphoma, for whom complete response, partial response or progressive disease was recorded as best overall response. Single-agent nivolumab was administered to trial patients in the multi-cohort phase II CheckMate 205 trial. An independent review committee assessed best overall response by applying the 2007 International Working Group response criteria. Trial PBMCs were collected immediately before nivolumab initiation (C1D1) and during therapy at cycle 2 day 1 and cycle 4 day 1. Peripheral blood was collected in 8 mL Vacutainer Cell Preparation Tubes, from which PBMCs were isolated by centrifugation and then cryopreserved.

Summary of the overall study and its limitations: Baseline TCR diversity was reported as lower in newly diagnosed patients than in healthy donors, and lower still in relapsed/refractory patients. By C4D1, a significant rise was seen in CD4+ TCR diversity but not in CD8+ TCR diversity (p=0.0027 vs p=0.16), and the rise was most apparent among complete responders (p=0.02). Only a single clinical trial cohort was studied, and what caused the repertoire differences, possibly disease activity or prior therapy, remained undefined. Lower diversity was seen in patients whose nivolumab began less than 1 year after ASCT, and these patients were left out of later analyses so that immune reconstitution would not confound the results. Baseline diversity similar to that of newly diagnosed patients was observed in trial patients achieving complete response, whereas significantly lower diversity was observed in partial responders and progressors.

Genomic DNA was extracted with the Qiagen DNeasy kit from unsorted PBMCs and from negatively selected CD4+ and CD8+ fractions. Using primers that anneal to V and J segments, immunoSEQ multiplex PCR amplified the TCR beta CDR3 regions. A synthetic immune receptor repertoire was used to minimize amplification bias, and remaining bias was computationally removed after sequencing. From the authors' description of their analysis: Custom Python scripts were used to quantify repertoire diversity as the Shannon entropy index. Unsorted, CD4+ and CD8+ repertoires were analyzed separately, except for combined analyses in which CD4+ and CD8+ sequences were merged in silico. A clone counted as expanded when the clone's frequency after treatment rose at least 2-fold relative to C1D1, and clones undetected at baseline were given a pseudocount of 0.5. Singleton clones were defined as clones with 0 or 1 copy at C1D1, and non-singleton clones were defined as clones with 2 or more copies. Clones expanded in unsorted samples were assigned a CD4+, CD8+ or unknown annotation through matching of protein sequences in sorted samples from the same patient. Wilcoxon tests on paired samples were used to test diversity changes from C1D1 to C4D1. Held by TCRdb, this immuneACCESS table contains in-frame sequences only and omits some clones. Under half of the omission traces to an unresolved V gene where checked; the cause of the rest is unknown. That table gives V, J and clone size, and the DNA gave D and trimming. The sample table records tens of thousands of clones; 70% to 90% of these occur just once. The top ten constitute about 12% of the sample.

The receptor comes from a human donor with classical Hodgkin lymphoma. The sequencing used peripheral blood mononuclear cells (PBMCs), collected at baseline. The rearrangement joined TRBV6-1 to TRBJ2-4, with the D call perhaps TRBD1 or TRBD2, as 5 bases match in each case. The CDR3 protein: CASDPGLAKNIQYF. The DNA is TGTGCCAGCGATCCGGGGCTAGCCAAAAACATTCAGTACTTC.